This record looks at one T cell receptor beta chain sequence and its context. The entry originates in a study of shared clonotypes between healthy human individuals. Only in-frame clones appear in the TCRdb table, and some are missing; sequencing was by immunoSEQ multiplex PCR. The profile shows about 1.1 million clones, approximately 77% of them singletons. Trimming took 4 bases from V and 1 from J, leaving 19 bases between them. This CDR3 comprises 17 residues. Germline CDR1 and CDR2: MGHRA and YSYEKL. The source of this sequence is a young man in good health. Some clones in this sample may be carry-over from other donors' samples. Sample: memory CD4+ T cells from PBMCs. Regarding subset: CD45RA-negative fraction. The chain recombines TRBV4-1 with TRBJ2-5, with a possible D match to TRBD1 (6 bases). In DNA, the CDR3 is TGCGCCAGCAGCCCCGTAGGCGGCAGGGGCCTCCAAGAGACCCAGTACTTC. This codes for CASSPVGGRGLQETQYF.